The 31 T cell receptor beta chains given below trace back to one sample, sequenced in a study of Graves' ophthalmopathy and Graves' hyperthyroidism. Amplified material comprised TCR beta CDR3 regions derived from RNA transcripts. HTBI primers were employed in first-round RT-PCR, then a second-round multiplex PCR followed. TCRdb reprocessed the multiplex PCR reads via MiXCR and lists one record per CDR3 protein. Of hundreds of thousands of distinct CDR3 sequences in the sample, about two fifths were seen once. Sequencing was done on a sample of peripheral blood. The receptor set was obtained from an adult man with Graves' ophthalmopathy.

Written as DNA, the CDR3 is TGTGCCAGCAGCCCGAAGAGGAGACAGGGTCACACTGAAGCTTTCTTT. Translated: CASSPKRRQGHTEAFF. This chain connects TRBV7-9 to TRBJ1-1; 7 nucleotides line up with TRBD1. Germline V CDR1 and CDR2: SEHNR, FQNEAQ (reference sequence). This CDR3 region has 16 residues. Losses at the gene ends were 5 bases for V and 3 bases for J; bases not matched to a gene: 12.

As to this clonotype: A much larger clone lies one base from this, so it may be a read error. The rearrangement joins TRBV20-1 to TRBJ2-7; D perhaps matches TRBD2 (6 bases). This CDR3 has 12 amino acids. V was trimmed by 3 bases and J by 2 bases, leaving 8 bases between them. Germline-derived CDR1 and CDR2 are DFQATT and SNEGSKA (reference sequence). CDR3 bases: TGCAGTGCTAGTTCGGGGGCCTACGAGCAGTACTTC. Its protein product is CSASSGAYEQYF.

The rearrangement uses TRBV7-8 and TRBJ2-6; 10 bases are a match to TRBD1. The CDR3 loop spans 18 amino acids. V trimming: 8 bases; J trimming: 1 base; junction bases outside the gene matches: 11. The germline gives CDR1 SGHVS, CDR2 FQNEAQ. CDR3 sequence reads: CASSPSGTGESGANVLTF. The CDR3 DNA is TGTGCCAGCTCACCGTCCGGGACAGGGGAATCTGGGGCCAACGTCCTGACTTTC.

This clonotype was picked up many times. The chain links TRBV4-2 to TRBJ1-4, with a possible D match to TRBD1 (6 bases). The CDR3 runs to 15 residues. Germline V gene lookup returns CDR1 LGHNA and CDR2 YNFKEQ. Trimming took 4 bases from V and 0 from J, leaving 9 bases between them. The CDR3 nucleotides read TGTGCCAGCAGCCGATGGACAGCAACTAATGAAAAACTGTTTTTT. This encodes CASSRWTATNEKLFF.

Turning to this clonotype: A clone one base away is much larger, so this may be a read error. The chain uses TRBV5-6 and TRBJ1-1; D might be TRBD1 (5 bases). Trimming shortened V by 4 bases and J by 1 base, and 11 bases separated the two germline ends. Looked up from germline, CDR1 is SGHDT and CDR2 is YYEEEE. The CDR3 covers 14 residues. CDR3 loop: CASSRRGTNTEAFF. CDR3 DNA: TGTGCCAGCAGCCGACGGGGGACGAACACTGAAGCTTTCTTT. Drawing the rest from reference TRBV5-6 and TRBJ1-1, the complete variable domain is DAGVTQSPTHLIKTRGQQVTLRCSPKSGHDTVSWYQQALGQGPQFIFQYYEEEERQRGNFPDRFSGHQFPNYSSELNVNALLLGDSALYLCASSRRGTNTEAFFGQGTRLTVV.

In regard to this clonotype: One end of the junction does not line up with germline, which may come from a read error. The chain links TRBV10-3 to TRBJ1-1; the match to TRBD1 covers 7 bases. Germline CDR1 and CDR2: ENHRY and SYGVKD. The CDR3 contains 13 residues. The CDR3 spells CASTNQGDTGAFF. CDR3 coding DNA: TGTGCCAGCACCAATCAGGGGGACACTGGAGCTTTCTTT.

This clonotype was picked up many times. The chain joins TRBV9 to TRBJ2-2, with D uncertain. V dropped 4 bases and J dropped 7 bases, with 11 bases sitting between them. Germline V gene lookup returns CDR1 SGDLS and CDR2 YYNGEE. The CDR3 is made up of 13 amino acids. The CDR3 nucleotides read TGTGCCAGCAGCTCCCGACTGGGCGGGGAGCTGTTTTTT. Translating gives CASSSRLGGELFF.

The chain uses TRBV10-3 and TRBJ1-5; the D gene is possibly TRBD1 (6 bases). CDR1 is ENHRY and CDR2 is SYGVKD in the germline V gene. V lost 0 bases and J 14 bases, leaving 11 bases between the germline ends. The CDR3 runs to 12 residues. CDR3 region: CAISESRGREHF. In nucleotides, the CDR3 is TGTGCCATCAGTGAGTCTCGGGGGCGCGAGCATTTT.

The J gene is TRBJ2-5, the V gene TRBV19; D is unresolved. V gave up 6 bases and J gave up 0 bases, with 11 bases separating them. The CDR3 sequence is 14 residues long. Germline values: CDR1 LNHDA, CDR2 SQIVND (reference sequence). The CDR3 DNA follows: TGTGCCAGTAGAGATTTGGTCCACCAAGAGACCCAGTACTTC. Residues: CASRDLVHQETQYF.

This clonotype was seen many times. This chain joins TRBV12-3 or TRBV12-4 and TRBJ1-1, with D possibly matching TRBD1 (5 bases). CDR3 length: 15 residues. V was clipped by 2 bases and J by 1 base, with 11 bases between them. CDR3 coding DNA: TGTGCCAGCAGTTTAAGAGGGACCTCGAACACTGAAGCTTTCTTT. This translates into CASSLRGTSNTEAFF.

This clonotype occurred many times. The V gene is TRBV6-5, the J gene TRBJ2-7; 7 bases fit TRBD1. The trim removed 5 bases at V and 0 bases at J, leaving 10 bases unmatched. The CDR3 is 16 residues long. In germline, CDR1 is MNHEY, CDR2 SVGAGI. In DNA, the CDR3 is TGTGCCAGCAGTCCCTCCCGGACAGGTATCTCCTACGAGCAGTACTTC. It encodes CASSPSRTGISYEQYF.

V usage is TRBV7-9 and J usage is TRBJ2-6; no clear D gene. V lost 2 bases, J lost 1 base, and 18 bases lay in between. Germline-derived CDR1 and CDR2 are SEHNR and FQNEAQ (reference sequence). This CDR3 has 19 amino acids. CDR3 sequence (DNA): TGTGCCAGCAGCTTAAGGGCTCCGGTGGACGAGTCTGGGGCCAACGTCCTGACTTTC. This gives the protein CASSLRAPVDESGANVLTF. The full variable domain, completed using reference TRBV7-9 and TRBJ2-6, is DTGVSQNPRHKITKRGQNVTFRCDPISEHNRLYWYRQTLGQGPEFLTYFQNEAQLEKSRLLSDRFSAERPKGSFSTLEIQRTEQGDSAMYLCASSLRAPVDESGANVLTFGAGSRLTVL.

This clonotype has only a few counts. This chain links TRBV5-1 with TRBJ2-3; D ambiguous. From germline, CDR1 is SGHRS and CDR2 YFSETQ. The CDR3 consists of 13 residues. The germline V and J ends were trimmed by 0 bases and 3 bases, with 5 bases remaining between them. Here the CDR3 reads CASSLGRTDTQYF. The CDR3 nucleotides read TGCGCCAGCAGCTTGGGAAGGACAGATACGCAGTATTTT.

The sample holds a few counts of this clonotype. The chain uses TRBV4-1 and TRBJ2-5, with TRBD2 matching over 9 bases. Per germline, CDR1 MGHRA and CDR2 YSYEKL. V was pared by 1 base and J by 5 bases, with 11 bases of the junction left unmatched. CDR3 length: 17 residues. The DNA for the CDR3 is TGCGCCAGCAGCCAAGGGACTAGCGCCGAACGGGGGGAGACCCAGTACTTC. Translating gives CASSQGTSAERGETQYF.

The V gene is TRBV24-1, the J gene TRBJ2-2; D unresolved. This CDR3 comprises 9 residues. Germline CDR1 reads KGHDR; CDR2 reads SFDVKD. The germline V and J ends were trimmed by 9 bases and 10 bases, with 5 bases remaining between them. The CDR3 sequence: CATGEELFF. In DNA form, the CDR3 reads TGTGCCACCGGGGAGGAGCTGTTTTTT.

This clonotype has a count of ten or more. This CDR3 reads CSFRRTGGRELFF. The DNA of the CDR3 is TGCAGTTTTCGCCGGACAGGGGGGAGGGAGCTGTTTTTT. The chain joins TRBV20-1 to TRBJ2-2; 10 nucleotides match TRBD1. V lost 8 bases and J lost 9; bases outside the gene matches: 9. Germline V lookup: CDR1 DFQATT, CDR2 SNEGSKA (reference sequence). The CDR3 extends over 13 amino acids.

The chain couples TRBV7-3 to TRBJ2-5; D gene uncertain. Germline V gene lookup returns CDR1 SGHTA and CDR2 FQGTGA. V lost 5 bases and J lost 1, with 17 bases in between. CDR3 length equals 16 residues. CDR3 sequence reads: CASSLGYGVPQETQYF. CDR3 bases: TGTGCCAGCAGCCTAGGTTATGGGGTGCCCCAAGAGACCCAGTACTTC.

This clonotype appeared many times. The rearrangement uses TRBV6-5 and TRBJ1-1; D not certain. Germline V gene sequence: CDR1 MNHEY, CDR2 SVGAGI. The CDR3 is made up of 15 amino acids. Trimming pared 4 bases from V and 2 bases from J, leaving 14 bases between. In DNA form, the CDR3 reads TGTGCCAGCAGTTTGGGTGGAGGGAAAAACACTGAAGCTTTCTTT. Translating it yields CASSLGGGKNTEAFF.

Only a few counts were recorded for this clonotype. The V call is TRBV25-1, the J call TRBJ2-3, with 12 nucleotides matching TRBD1. CDR1 and CDR2 (germline): MGHDK, SYGVNS. This CDR3 region has 15 residues. V lost 3 bases to trimming and J lost 9 bases; unmatched junction nucleotides: 7. CDR3 nucleotide sequence: TGTGCCAGCAGTGATCTCCGGGACAGGGGGCCAACGCAGTATTTT. Its translation: CASSDLRDRGPTQYF.

V usage is TRBV12-3 or TRBV12-4 and J usage is TRBJ2-5; no clear D. Trimming removed 5 bases from V and 9 bases from J, with 13 bases in between. This CDR3 contains 12 residues. The CDR3 DNA sequence: TGTGCCAGCAGTCCCCTGGTAGTTGCCCAGTACTTC. Its translation is CASSPLVVAQYF.

The V call is TRBV24-1, the J call TRBJ1-4; D is ambiguous. The germline V gene encodes CDR1 KGHDR and CDR2 SFDVKD. With 9 bases removed from V and 8 bases from J, the gap between germline ends came to 15 bases. The CDR3 runs 13 residues. CDR3 in DNA: TGTGCCACCTCCCGACTAGCGGGGGAAAAACTGTTTTTT. Translation: CATSRLAGEKLFF.

On this clonotype itself: A read error may produce the germline difference seen at one junction end. V and J are TRBV10-3 and TRBJ1-5; D is undetermined. The CDR3 has 14 amino acids. Germline lookup yields CDR1 ENHRY and CDR2 SYGVKD. The CDR3 loop reads CASSYSRGRQPQHF. CDR3 sequence (DNA): TGTGCCAGCAGTTACTCGAGAGGGCGGCAGCCCCAGCATTTT.

V gene TRBV7-8 combines with J gene TRBJ1-6; no clear D gene. Germline values: CDR1 SGHVS, CDR2 FQNEAQ. The germline V and J ends were trimmed by 3 bases and 15 bases, with 12 bases remaining between them. This CDR3 has 12 amino acids. The CDR3 sequence: CASSLFGGLLHF. The CDR3 bases are TGTGCCAGCAGCTTGTTTGGAGGTCTCCTCCACTTT.

This clonotype has a handful of counts. The rearrangement uses TRBV12-3 or TRBV12-4 and TRBJ2-5, with 9 bases lining up with TRBD2. V trimming: 3 bases; J trimming: 1 base; junction bases outside the gene matches: 6. This CDR3 is built from 16 residues. The CDR3 loop is CASSFRLAGLQETQYF. CDR3 nucleotides: TGTGCCAGCAGTTTCAGGCTAGCGGGGCTCCAAGAGACCCAGTACTTC.

This clonotype has ten or more counts. The chain links TRBV5-8 to TRBJ2-7; D gene unclear. V shed 0 bases and J shed 6 bases, with 10 bases lying between them. The germline gives CDR1 SGHTS, CDR2 YDEGEE. The CDR3 spans 13 residues. This chain's CDR3 is CASSLAGWGEQYF. DNA of the CDR3: TGTGCCAGCAGCTTGGCTGGATGGGGCGAGCAGTACTTC.

This clonotype was seen many times. J is TRBJ1-1 and V is TRBV7-3; TRBD1 is a possible D gene (5 bases). Between the trimmed V and J ends, which lost 6 bases and 4 bases, there was a span of 15 bases. This CDR3 is 14 amino acids long. The V gene's germline CDR1 is SGHTA and CDR2 FQGTGA. Written as DNA, the CDR3 is TGTGCCAGCAGAGTCGATCAGGGAGGCACTGAAGCTTTCTTT. As protein: CASRVDQGGTEAFF.

The chain uses TRBV10-3 and TRBJ2-1; D remains ambiguous. Trimming stripped 2 bases from V and 5 bases from J, with 10 bases between. This CDR3 has 14 amino acids. Germline lookup yields CDR1 ENHRY and CDR2 SYGVKD. The CDR3: CAISEVRRDNEQFF. The CDR3 nucleotides read TGTGCCATCAGTGAGGTCCGACGGGACAATGAGCAGTTCTTC.

On this clonotype: This clone may be a read error of a much larger clone one base away. The chain combines TRBV7-9 with TRBJ1-5; no clear D gene. Trimming took 5 bases from V and 11 from J, leaving 16 bases between them. The germline CDR1 and CDR2 sequences are SEHNR and FQNEAQ (reference sequence). The CDR3 covers 13 residues. CDR3 in amino acids: CASSKGTAFSQHF. DNA for the CDR3: TGTGCCAGCAGCAAAGGAACAGCCTTTTCCCAGCATTTT. The variable domain in full, completed from reference TRBV7-9 and TRBJ1-5, reads DTGVSQNPRHKITKRGQNVTFRCDPISEHNRLYWYRQTLGQGPEFLTYFQNEAQLEKSRLLSDRFSAERPKGSFSTLEIQRTEQGDSAMYLCASSKGTAFSQHFGDGTRLSIL.

The chain uses TRBV20-1 and TRBJ2-7, with TRBD2 identical over 7 bases. V shed 3 bases, J shed 1 base, and the junction held 6 bases outside the gene matches. The CDR3 runs 14 residues. The V gene's germline CDR1 is DFQATT and CDR2 SNEGSKA (reference sequence). The DNA of the CDR3 is TGCAGTGCTAGGCGAGCGGGGTCGTCCTACGAGCAGTACTTC. Translation gives CSARRAGSSYEQYF.

The chain carries TRBV5-1 and TRBJ1-4; D call uncertain. Germline lookup yields CDR1 SGHRS and CDR2 YFSETQ. The CDR3 runs 14 residues. With 0 bases removed from V and 5 bases from J, the gap between germline ends came to 8 bases. The CDR3 sequence: CASSLDSGNEKLFF. In nucleotides, the CDR3 is TGCGCCAGCAGCTTGGACAGTGGAAATGAAAAACTGTTTTTT.

This clonotype was seen only once. The CDR3 is CAISAPTGNEQYF. The CDR3 DNA is TGTGCCATCAGTGCCCCGACAGGGAACGAGCAGTACTTC. This sequence joins TRBV10-3 and TRBJ2-7; 7 bases are a match to TRBD1. The V and J ends lost 4 bases and 5 bases, in that order; junction bases with no gene match: 5. Per germline, CDR1 ENHRY and CDR2 SYGVKD. This CDR3 is built from 13 residues.